The 11 T cell receptor beta chains below were found in one sample sequenced in a study of blood T cell repertoires in COVID-19 (dated by TCRdb to about 2020). Libraries were prepared through the immunoSEQ multiplex PCR assay. Entries here come from immuneACCESS through TCRdb and include only in-frame sequences with V and J called. Some clones fail to appear in such tables; in the studies checked, an unresolved V gene covers under half of the shortfall, and the cause of the remainder is unknown. This sample lists a few hundred thousand clones; roughly 89% were detected once. The ten biggest clones cover around 8.9% of the sample. Source material: PBMCs or T cells enriched from blood (not recorded which). All receptors come from a woman between 18 and 29 years old who had recovered from COVID-19.

This chain joins TRBV4-1 and TRBJ2-7; 10 positions match TRBD1. CDR3 length: 14 residues. The germline gives CDR1 MGHRA, CDR2 YSYEKL. The V and J ends lost 2 bases and 3 bases, in that order; junction bases with no gene match: 1. The CDR3 spells CASSQRTGGYEQYF. The CDR3 region has the DNA TGCGCCAGCAGCCAAAGGACAGGGGGCTACGAGCAGTACTTC.

The rearrangement links TRBV7-2 to TRBJ2-3, with 9 bases that match TRBD2. V was pared by 5 bases and J by 5 bases, with 11 bases of the junction left unmatched. Germline assignment: CDR1 SGHTA and CDR2 FQGNSA. The CDR3 loop spans 16 amino acids. CDR3 in amino acids: CASSEGTSSARDTQYF. In nucleotides, the CDR3 is TGTGCCAGCAGCGAGGGGACTAGCTCGGCGCGAGATACGCAGTATTTT. Filled out from reference TRBV7-2 and TRBJ2-3, the complete variable domain reads GAGVSQSPSNKVTEKGKDVELRCDPISGHTALYWYRQSLGQGLEFLIYFQGNSAPDKSGLPSDRFSAERTGGSVSTLTIQRTQQEDSAVYLCASSEGTSSARDTQYFGPGTRLTVL.

This chain connects TRBV3-1 (or the pseudogene TRBV3-2) to TRBJ2-5; 12 positions agree with TRBD1. Per the germline V gene, CDR1 is LGHDT and CDR2 is YNNKEL (reference sequence). J gave up 5 bases and V 0 bases, and 4 bases lay outside the gene matches. The CDR3 loop spans 16 amino acids. CDR3 protein: CASSQDGTGGWETQYF. The CDR3 DNA reads TGTGCCAGCAGCCAAGATGGGACAGGGGGCTGGGAGACCCAGTACTTC.

The J gene is TRBJ2-5, the V gene TRBV5-1; 11 nucleotides line up with TRBD2. The CDR3 extends over 16 amino acids. Germline V lookup: CDR1 SGHRS, CDR2 YFSETQ. The trim removed 4 bases at V and 5 bases at J, leaving 10 bases unmatched. For the CDR3, the DNA is TGCGCCAGCAGCCAGGGACTAGCGGCTAAGGGGGAGACCCAGTACTTC. Residues: CASSQGLAAKGETQYF.

J is TRBJ1-1 and V is TRBV5-1, with 8 bases aligning to TRBD1. V lost 3 bases to trimming and J lost 4 bases; unmatched junction nucleotides: 2. Germline V CDR1 and CDR2: SGHRS, YFSETQ. The CDR3 runs to 13 residues. In DNA, the CDR3 is TGCGCCAGCAGCTCCACAGGGGGCACTGAAGCTTTCTTT. Protein: CASSSTGGTEAFF.

The chain combines TRBV28 with TRBJ2-3; TRBD2 aligns across 9 bases. CDR1 MDHEN and CDR2 SYDVKM come from the germline V gene. Trimming took 5 bases from V and 4 from J; bases not matched to a gene: 13. CDR3 size: 17 residues. CDR3 nucleotides: TGTGCCAGCAGTCCCGGGACAAGTGCTAGCGGGGCAGATACGCAGTATTTT. Its protein product is CASSPGTSASGADTQYF.

The chain employs TRBV10-3 and TRBJ2-1; a possible D gene is TRBD1 (5 bases). The germline CDR1 and CDR2 sequences are ENHRY and SYGVKD. CDR3 length: 15 amino acids. V lost 3 bases and J 7 bases, leaving 16 bases between the germline ends. Here the CDR3 reads CAISDIGAMGNEQFF. In nucleotides, the CDR3 is TGTGCCATCAGTGATATAGGGGCAATGGGAAATGAGCAGTTCTTC.

The rearrangement uses TRBV30 and TRBJ1-2, with 10 bases matching TRBD1. CDR1 and CDR2 from the germline V gene are GTSNPN and SVGIG (reference sequence). The CDR3 has 13 amino acids. Losses at the gene ends were 8 bases for V and 4 bases for J; bases not matched to a gene: 7. The DNA of the CDR3 is TGTGCCCATTCGGGACAGGGGTTCTATGGCTACACCTTC. It yields the protein CAHSGQGFYGYTF.

Regarding this clone: The same CDR3 is also encoded by other DNA sequences in this sample. This rearrangement joins TRBV7-2 to TRBJ2-5; 9 positions agree with TRBD2. Germline lookup yields CDR1 SGHTA and CDR2 FQGNSA. J lost 1 base, V lost 5 bases, and 5 bases had no gene match. There are 15 residues in the CDR3. The CDR3 coding sequence is TGTGCCAGCAGCGCCGGGACTAGCCTCCAAGAGACCCAGTACTTC. Translating it yields CASSAGTSLQETQYF.

The chain combines TRBV12-3 or TRBV12-4 with TRBJ2-1; no clear D. The V end lost 1 base, the J end lost 9 bases, and 7 bases lay between the germline ends. The CDR3 has 12 amino acids. This CDR3 reads CASSLGGSEQFF. The CDR3 DNA follows: TGTGCCAGCAGTTTAGGCGGTAGTGAGCAGTTCTTC.

The chain carries TRBV18 and TRBJ2-1; 7 nucleotides align to TRBD2. Per the germline V gene, CDR1 is KGHSH and CDR2 is LQKENI. V shed 3 bases, J shed 0 bases, and the junction held 5 bases outside the gene matches. The CDR3 runs to 16 residues. The CDR3 protein is CASSPREVNSYNEQFF. The CDR3 DNA reads TGTGCCAGCTCACCCCGGGAGGTGAACTCCTACAATGAGCAGTTCTTC.